This T cell receptor beta chain originates from a study of T-cell memory formation after mild COVID-19 (dated by TCRdb to about 2021). Background on the whole study: TCR sequence clusters from the two donors were largely donor specific. The cohort was made up of two young adult volunteers, one female and one male, who were previously healthy. In two donors, T-cell clones that expanded and contracted after mild COVID-19 were followed by sequencing TCRalpha and TCRbeta repertoires longitudinally. Study-wide conclusions, independent of this receptor: Whether the second-wave clones peaking on day 37 were SARS-CoV-2 specific was not confirmed. Only two mild cases were covered in the study, and larger cohorts including severe cases with pre-infection samples were considered necessary. Balanced CD4/CD8 phenotypes were observed for clones contracting from day 15 to 85, whereas a bias towards CD4+ was observed for a second wave of clones expanding from day 15 to 37. Contracting CD4+ clones turned up mainly in the CM and EM memory subsets, whereas EMRA was where CD8+ clones were enriched. Some responding clones were detected in pre-infection memory, which suggested that pre-existing cross-reactive memory T cells had joined the SARS-CoV-2 response.

With regard to this clonotype: Its antigen specificity is not known. The input lacks base qualities; no much larger clone sits a single base away.

Instrument used: Illumina NovaSeq 6000. Using 5'RACE with constant-segment primers, TCRalpha and TCRbeta cDNA libraries were constructed, with sample barcodes and unique molecular identifiers added in the process. RNA was extracted from every sample with Trizol reagent. Libraries were amplified in two PCR steps, with a second sample barcode and Illumina TruSeq adapters added in the second step. Sequencing of libraries was performed on an Illumina NovaSeq with 2 x 150 bp paired-end reads. The original pipeline was this. Reads were demultiplexed and collapsed into UMI-guided consensus sequences with migec v1.2.7. With mixcr v2.1.11, UMI consensuses were aligned to TRA and TRB V and J templates and assembled into clonotypes. Clonotypes were classified as expanded or contracted when called significant by both edgeR and NoisET, with noise models trained on biological replicates. For edgeR calls, the cutoffs were a false discovery rate-adjusted p below 0.01 and a log2 fold-change threshold of 1. As an exploratory analysis of dynamics, max-normalized trajectories of the 1000 most abundant clonotypes were examined with PCA combined with hierarchical clustering. Separately sequenced CD4+ and CD8+ repertoires were used to assign a CD4 or CD8 phenotype to each responding clone. TCRdb itself trimmed the public reads at Q25 with fastp, ran MiXCR and retained productive beta chains. Rows matching on CDR3 protein sequence are summarized as one entry with the most common DNA and genes. It is TCRdb's table, rather than the study itself, that gives the V and J calls and clone size. In this sample the table shows around 340,000 distinct CDR3 sequences, 21% of which occur a single time. Around 12% of the sample goes to the ten largest clones.

The V end loses 8 bases and the J end loses 7 bases, and a stretch of 20 bases separates them. The CDR3 spans 15 residues, from the cysteine through the phenylalanine. Of the read, only the CDR3 DNA is kept; its 45 bases are in frame from base 1. The germline V gene yields MNHEY for CDR1 and SVGAGI for CDR2. Ficoll-Paque density gradient centrifugation was used to isolate PBMCs. The chain uses TRBV6-5 and TRBJ1-4; the D gene is unclear. This receptor was obtained from an adult woman who had mild COVID-19 (a few samples of this study predate the infection). The sample titles of this study are shuffled in the database, so cell type and time point are left out; the donor was told from shared clones. The specimen sequenced was PBMCs or a T cell subset sorted from them (not recorded which). The CDR3 sequence is CASSRVGRLSEKLFF. The base sequence is TGTGCCAGCTCAAGAGTTGGGAGGTTGAGTGAAAAACTGTTTTTT.